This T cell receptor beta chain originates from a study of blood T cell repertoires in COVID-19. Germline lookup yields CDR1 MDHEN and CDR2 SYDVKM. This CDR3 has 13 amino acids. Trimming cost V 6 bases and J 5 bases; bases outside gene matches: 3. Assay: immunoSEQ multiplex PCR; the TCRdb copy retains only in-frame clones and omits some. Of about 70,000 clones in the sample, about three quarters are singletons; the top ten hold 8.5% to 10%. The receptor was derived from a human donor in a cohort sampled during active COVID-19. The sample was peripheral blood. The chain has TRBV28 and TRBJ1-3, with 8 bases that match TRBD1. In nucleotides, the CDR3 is TGTGCCAGCAGGGGACAGGCTAGAAACACCATATATTTT. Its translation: CASRGQARNTIYF. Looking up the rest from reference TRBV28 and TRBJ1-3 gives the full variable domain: DVKVTQSSRYLVKRTGEKVFLECVQDMDHENMFWYRQDPGLGLRLIYFSYDVKMKEKGDIPEGYSVSREKKERFSLILESASTNQTSMYLCASRGQARNTIYFGEGSWLTVV.